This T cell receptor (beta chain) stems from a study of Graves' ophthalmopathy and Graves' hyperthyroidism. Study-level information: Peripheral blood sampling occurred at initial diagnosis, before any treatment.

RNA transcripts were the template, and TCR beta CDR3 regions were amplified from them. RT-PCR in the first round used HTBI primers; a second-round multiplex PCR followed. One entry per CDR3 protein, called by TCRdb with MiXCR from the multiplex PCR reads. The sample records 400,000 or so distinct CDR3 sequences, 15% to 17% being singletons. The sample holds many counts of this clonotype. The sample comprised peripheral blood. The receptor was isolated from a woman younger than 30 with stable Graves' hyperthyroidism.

The DNA of the CDR3 is TGTGCCAGCAGTTCTGGGGCGACAGGGAGGGCGTATGGCTACACCTTC. The encoded protein is CASSSGATGRAYGYTF. V is TRBV12-3 or TRBV12-4 and J is TRBJ1-2, with 7 bases matching TRBD1. The CDR3 totals 16 residues. After removal of 4 bases from V and 5 bases from J, the junction contained 13 bases not matched to a gene.